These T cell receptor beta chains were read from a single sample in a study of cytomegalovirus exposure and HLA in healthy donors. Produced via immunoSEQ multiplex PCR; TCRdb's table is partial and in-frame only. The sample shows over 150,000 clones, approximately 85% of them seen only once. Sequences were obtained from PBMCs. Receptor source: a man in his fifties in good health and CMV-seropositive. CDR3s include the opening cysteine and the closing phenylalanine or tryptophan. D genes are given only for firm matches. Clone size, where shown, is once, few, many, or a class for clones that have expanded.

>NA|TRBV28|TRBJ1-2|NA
CASSSSGENYGYTF
TGTGCCAGCAGCTCGTCTGGGGAGAACTATGGCTACACCTTC
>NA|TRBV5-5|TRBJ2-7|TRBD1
CASSWAGTGAGEQYF
TGTGCCAGCAGCTGGGCCGGGACAGGGGCAGGGGAGCAGTACTTC
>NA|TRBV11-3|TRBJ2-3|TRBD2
CASSAALAGGTDTQYF
TGTGCCAGCAGCGCCGCACTAGCGGGAGGCACAGATACGCAGTATTTT
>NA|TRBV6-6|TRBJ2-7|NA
CASSAPGQKSAQQYF
TGTGCCAGCAGCGCGCCCGGACAGAAATCGGCCCAGCAGTACTTC
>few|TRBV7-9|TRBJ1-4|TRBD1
CASSPRDNRGLEKLFF
TGTGCCAGCAGCCCCCGGGATAACAGGGGGCTCGAAAAACTGTTTTTT
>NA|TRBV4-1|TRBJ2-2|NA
CASSQRGGNTGELFF
TGCGCCAGCAGCCAACGCGGCGGTAACACCGGGGAGCTGTTTTTT
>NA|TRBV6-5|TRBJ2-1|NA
CASSRHRDEQFF
TGTGCCAGCAGCCGCCACAGGGATGAGCAGTTCTTC
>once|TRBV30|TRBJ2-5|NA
CAWSARGETQYF
TGTGCCTGGAGTGCTCGGGGGGAGACCCAGTACTTC
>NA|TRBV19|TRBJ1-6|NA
CASSIEGSAYNSPLHF
TGTGCCAGTAGTATCGAGGGAAGCGCTTATAATTCACCCCTCCACTTT
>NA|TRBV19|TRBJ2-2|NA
CASVTANTGELFF
TGTGCCAGCGTGACAGCGAACACCGGGGAGCTGTTTTTT
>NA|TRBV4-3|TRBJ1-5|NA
CASSQGRDDQPQHF
TGCGCCAGCAGCCAAGGGCGGGATGATCAGCCCCAGCATTTT
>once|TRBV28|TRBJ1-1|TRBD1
CASSLQGEYTEAFF
TGTGCCAGCAGTTTACAGGGGGAATACACTGAAGCTTTCTTT
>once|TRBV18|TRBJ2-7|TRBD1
CASSPEGQGVYEQYF
TGTGCCAGCTCACCGGAAGGACAGGGGGTCTACGAGCAGTACTTC
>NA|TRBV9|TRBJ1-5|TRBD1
CASSVGGTGNQPQHF
TGTGCCAGCAGCGTAGGCGGGACAGGGAATCAGCCCCAGCATTTT
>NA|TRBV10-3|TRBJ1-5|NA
CATRAGEGGNQPQHF
TGTGCCACCCGGGCTGGGGAGGGTGGCAATCAGCCCCAGCATTTT
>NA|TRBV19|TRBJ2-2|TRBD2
CASSPSGGNTGELFF
TGTGCCAGTAGTCCAAGCGGGGGGAACACCGGGGAGCTGTTTTTT
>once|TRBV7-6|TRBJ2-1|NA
CASSLVEADNEQFF
TGTGCCAGCAGCTTAGTAGAGGCAGACAATGAGCAGTTCTTC
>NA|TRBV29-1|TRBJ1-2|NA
CSVPQSPYGYTF
TGCAGCGTTCCACAGAGCCCCTATGGCTACACCTTC
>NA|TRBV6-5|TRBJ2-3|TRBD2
CASSSLAENLQYF
TGTGCCAGCAGTTCCCTAGCGGAAAACCTGCAGTATTTT
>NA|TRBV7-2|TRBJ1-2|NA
CASSLSGDRNYGYTF
TGTGCCAGCAGCTTGTCTGGAGATCGTAACTATGGCTACACCTTC
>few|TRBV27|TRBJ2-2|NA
CASSLFEGSGELFF
TGTGCCAGCAGTTTATTCGAGGGATCCGGGGAGCTGTTTTTT
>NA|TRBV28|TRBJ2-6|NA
CASSLDTVSGANVLTF
TGTGCCAGCAGTTTAGATACAGTCTCTGGGGCCAACGTCCTGACTTTC
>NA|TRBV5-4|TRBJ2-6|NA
CASSSDPSGANGLTF
TGTGCCAGCAGCTCGGACCCCTCTGGGGCCAACGGCCTGACTTTC
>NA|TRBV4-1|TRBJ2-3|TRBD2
CASSQERLAGITDTQYF
TGCGCCAGCAGCCAAGAGAGGCTAGCGGGGATCACAGATACGCAGTATTTT
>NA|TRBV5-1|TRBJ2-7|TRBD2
CASSYGGTSGYEQYF
TGCGCCAGCAGCTACGGGGGGACTAGCGGGTACGAGCAGTACTTC
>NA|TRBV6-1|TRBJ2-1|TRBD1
CASSEKGDSNEQFF
TGTGCCAGCAGTGAAAAGGGGGACAGCAATGAGCAGTTCTTC
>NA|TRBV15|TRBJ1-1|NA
CATSRPQTKGTEAFF
TGTGCCACCAGCAGACCGCAGACTAAAGGCACTGAAGCTTTCTTT
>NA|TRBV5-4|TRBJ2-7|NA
CASSLAGNEQYF
TGTGCCAGCAGCTTGGCCGGGAACGAGCAGTACTTC
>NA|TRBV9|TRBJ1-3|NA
CASSARQGSGNTIYF
TGTGCCAGCAGCGCCCGCCAGGGCTCTGGAAACACCATATATTTT
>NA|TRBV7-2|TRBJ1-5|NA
CASTPGGTYQPQHF
TGTGCCAGCACCCCGGGAGGGACGTATCAGCCCCAGCATTTT
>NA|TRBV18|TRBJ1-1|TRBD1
CASSKPGQANTEAFF
TGTGCCAGCTCAAAGCCCGGACAGGCGAACACTGAAGCTTTCTTT
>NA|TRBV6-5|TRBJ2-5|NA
CASSYVWTAKETQYF
TGTGCCAGCAGTTACGTTTGGACAGCCAAAGAGACCCAGTACTTC
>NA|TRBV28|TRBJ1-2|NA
CAIQLSRGYTF
TGTGCCATTCAACTTAGTCGTGGCTACACCTTC
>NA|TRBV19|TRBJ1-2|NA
CASSTTWARGYGYTF
TGTGCCAGTAGTACTACATGGGCCCGGGGCTATGGCTACACCTTC
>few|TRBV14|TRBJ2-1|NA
CASSQDVF
TGTGCCAGCAGCCAAGACGTCTTC
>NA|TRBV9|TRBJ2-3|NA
CASSVVGSQADTQYF
TGTGCCAGCAGCGTAGTAGGGAGCCAAGCAGATACGCAGTATTTT
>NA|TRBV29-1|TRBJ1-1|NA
CSAVRVYLPTEAFF
TGCAGCGCTGTACGGGTATACCTTCCCACTGAAGCTTTCTTT
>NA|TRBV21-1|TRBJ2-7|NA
CASSSSYEQYF
TGTGCCAGCAGCTCATCCTACGAGCAGTACTTC
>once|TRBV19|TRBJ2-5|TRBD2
CASSSGSDGETQYF
TGTGCCAGTAGTAGCGGGAGTGATGGAGAGACCCAGTACTTC
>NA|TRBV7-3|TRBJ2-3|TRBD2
CASGLGLASDTQYF
TGTGCCAGCGGTCTGGGACTAGCGTCGGATACGCAGTATTTT
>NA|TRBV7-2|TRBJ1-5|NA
CASSLGGAGEGMRPQHF
TGTGCCAGCAGCTTAGGGGGGGCAGGGGAGGGAATGCGGCCCCAGCATTTT
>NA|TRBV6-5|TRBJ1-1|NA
CASSLTGRGGTEAFF
TGTGCCAGCAGTTTAACAGGCCGTGGTGGCACTGAAGCTTTCTTT
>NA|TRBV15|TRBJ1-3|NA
CATSSRQAPGNTIYF
TGTGCCACCAGCAGCCGACAGGCCCCTGGAAACACCATATATTTT
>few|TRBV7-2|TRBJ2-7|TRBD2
CASSLVGLAGGDEQYF
TGTGCCAGCAGCTTAGTCGGACTAGCGGGAGGGGACGAGCAGTACTTC
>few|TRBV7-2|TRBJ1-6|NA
CASTVGPGINSPLHF
TGTGCCAGCACCGTAGGTCCAGGCATTAATTCACCCCTCCACTTT
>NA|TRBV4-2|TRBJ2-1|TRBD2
CASSQVRSGGAIEQFF
TGTGCCAGCAGCCAAGTAAGAAGCGGGGGGGCAATAGAGCAGTTCTTC
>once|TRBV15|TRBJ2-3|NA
CATTRRSTDTQYF
TGTGCCACCACCCGGAGAAGCACAGATACGCAGTATTTT
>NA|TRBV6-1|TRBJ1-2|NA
CAGGGQLYGYTF
TGTGCCGGGGGGGGGCAGCTCTATGGCTACACCTTC
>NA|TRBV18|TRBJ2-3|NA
CASSLLPRTDTQYF
TGTGCCAGCTCCCTTCTCCCCCGCACAGATACGCAGTATTTT
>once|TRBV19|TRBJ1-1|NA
CASSIGRETEAFF
TGTGCCAGTAGTATCGGCAGGGAAACTGAAGCTTTCTTT
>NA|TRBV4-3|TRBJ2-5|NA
CASSQAQQETQYF
TGCGCCAGCAGCCAGGCACAGCAAGAGACCCAGTACTTC
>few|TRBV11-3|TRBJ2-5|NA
CASSLGGEGGKTQYF
TGTGCCAGCAGCTTAGGAGGGGAAGGGGGAAAGACCCAGTACTTC
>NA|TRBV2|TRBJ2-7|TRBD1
CASQTGDEQYF
TGTGCCAGCCAGACAGGGGACGAGCAGTACTTC
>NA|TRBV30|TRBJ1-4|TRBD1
CAWNRGGYEKLFF
TGTGCCTGGAACAGGGGGGGTTATGAAAAACTGTTTTTT